The 14 T cell receptor beta chains given below trace back to one sample, sequenced in a study of cytomegalovirus exposure and HLA in healthy donors. Produced via immunoSEQ multiplex PCR; TCRdb's table is partial and in-frame only. The sample lists 71,000 or so clones; approximately 94% were seen once. The sequencing input was PBMCs. The receptors come from a young woman in good health and CMV-seronegative.

The chain carries TRBV28 and TRBJ1-5; 11 bases align to TRBD1. Germline values: CDR1 MDHEN, CDR2 SYDVKM. The CDR3 has 15 amino acids. V was clipped by 4 bases and J by 10 bases; unmatched bases: 9. The chain's CDR3 is CASSSGQGARSPQHF. CDR3 bases: TGTGCCAGCAGTTCTGGACAGGGGGCGCGAAGCCCCCAGCATTTT.

The chain recombines TRBV5-5 with TRBJ1-1; 7 positions match TRBD1. Germline CDR1 and CDR2: SGHKS and YYEKEE (reference sequence). After removal of 0 bases from V and 3 bases from J, the junction contained 5 bases not matched to a gene. The CDR3 length is 15 residues. CDR3 nucleotides: TGTGCCAGCAGCTTGGTACAGGGGAGGTACACTGAAGCTTTCTTT. It specifies CASSLVQGRYTEAFF.

This clone was counted a single time. The chain recombines TRBV29-1 with TRBJ1-2, with 7 bases matching TRBD1. Germline lookup yields CDR1 SQVTM and CDR2 ANQGSEA. The V segment lost 5 bases and the J segment 8 bases; nucleotides outside the gene matches: 5. There are 11 residues in the CDR3. CDR3 residues: CSVRQGWGYTF. Written as DNA, the CDR3 is TGCAGCGTTAGACAGGGTTGGGGCTACACCTTC.

The gene calls are TRBV28 and TRBJ1-5; 7 bases are a match to TRBD1. Germline lookup yields CDR1 MDHEN and CDR2 SYDVKM. Trimming took 2 bases from V and 0 from J; bases not matched to a gene: 7. The CDR3 covers 17 residues. The chain's CDR3 is CASSLGDRAYSNQPQHF. The CDR3 DNA sequence: TGTGCCAGCAGTTTAGGGGACAGAGCGTATAGCAATCAGCCCCAGCATTTT.

The rearrangement links TRBV4-1 to TRBJ1-3; a possible D gene is TRBD1 (6 bases). The CDR3 has 15 residues. Germline lookup yields CDR1 MGHRA and CDR2 YSYEKL. V was trimmed by 2 bases and J by 2 bases, leaving 10 bases between them. The CDR3 region has the DNA TGCGCCAGCAGCCAACCCCGGACAGCTGGAAACACCATATATTTT. This encodes CASSQPRTAGNTIYF.

The chain employs TRBV7-9 and TRBJ1-1, with TRBD1 identical over 10 bases. The CDR3 contains 15 residues. J was trimmed by 7 bases and V by 5 bases; bases with no gene match: 10. CDR1 and CDR2 (germline): SEHNR, FQNEAQ (reference sequence). The CDR3 spells CASSNPVGTGDEAFF. CDR3 bases: TGTGCCAGCAGCAATCCCGTGGGGACAGGGGATGAAGCTTTCTTT.

This chain uses TRBV2 with TRBJ2-2, with a weak D call TRBD1 (6 bases). The tail of the sequence fits TRBJ1-3 better, so the J call may be wrong. The CDR3 spans 13 residues. Germline V gene data show CDR1 as SNHLY and CDR2 as FYNNEI. The DNA of the CDR3 is TGTGCCAGCAGTGGGGACACTGGAAACACCATATATTTT. This sequence encodes CASSGDTGNTIYF.

This chain links TRBV10-3 with TRBJ2-7; unclear D gene. Trimming cost V 4 bases and J 2 bases, with 3 bases left between them. CDR1 and CDR2 from the germline V gene are ENHRY and SYGVKD. There are 11 residues in the CDR3. The DNA of the CDR3 is TGTGCCATCAGTGCTACCTACGAGCAGTACTTC. Encoded protein: CAISATYEQYF.

The rearrangement uses TRBV18 and TRBJ2-7, with TRBD1 identical over 7 bases. CDR3 length: 16 amino acids. In germline, CDR1 is KGHSH, CDR2 LQKENI. V lost 3 bases to trimming and J lost 1 base; unmatched junction nucleotides: 9. CDR3 loop: CASSPNDRAASYEQYF. DNA of the CDR3: TGTGCCAGCTCACCCAACGACAGGGCTGCATCCTACGAGCAGTACTTC.

The rearrangement uses TRBV23-1 and TRBJ1-1, with TRBD1 matching 10 bases. TRBV23-1 has ORF status, its function being uncertain. The CDR3 totals 12 residues. J gave up 4 bases and V 11 bases, and 4 bases lay outside the gene matches. The CDR3 nucleotides read TGCGCCGGGACAGGGGTGGGCACTGAAGCTTTCTTT. Its protein product is CAGTGVGTEAFF.

The V call is TRBV21-1, the J call TRBJ2-1; the table calls TRBD2, which could not be checked here. TRBV21-1 counts as a pseudogene. This CDR3 has 18 residues. CDR3 loop: CASSKALSLAERYNEQFF. CDR3 DNA sequence: TGTGCCAGCAGCAAAGCGCTTTCCCTAGCGGAAAGATACAATGAGCAGTTCTTC.

This chain links TRBV7-6 with TRBJ1-4; no reliable D call. Deletions cut 1 base from V and 7 bases from J, with 10 bases between. The length of the CDR3 is 14 residues. Germline lookup yields CDR1 SGHVS and CDR2 FNYEAQ. The CDR3 is CASSLDGRGEKLFF. The CDR3 nucleotides are TGTGCCAGCAGCTTAGACGGGCGGGGTGAAAAACTGTTTTTT. The variable domain in full, with the rest retrieved from reference TRBV7-6 and TRBJ1-4, is GAGVSQSPRYKVTKRGQDVALRCDPISGHVSLYWYRQALGQGPEFLTYFNYEAQQDKSGLPNDRFSAERPEGSISTLTIQRTEQRDSAMYRCASSLDGRGEKLFFGSGTQLSVL.

This chain uses TRBV15 with TRBJ1-4, with 8 positions matching TRBD1. Trimming took 6 bases from V and 8 from J; bases not matched to a gene: 17. The CDR3 spans 17 residues. Germline CDR1 is LNHNV and CDR2 is YYDKDF (reference sequence). DNA for the CDR3: TGTGCCACCAGTACCGGCCGGCTGGACAGGGTTGGAGAAAAACTGTTTTTT. This translates into CATSTGRLDRVGEKLFF.

The rearrangement links TRBV6-5 to TRBJ2-3; D not certain. CDR3 length: 12 amino acids. Deletions cut 6 bases from V and 4 bases from J, with 8 bases between. Looked up from germline, CDR1 is MNHEY and CDR2 is SVGAGI. CDR3 loop: CASRGSADTQYF. The CDR3 DNA follows: TGTGCCAGCAGGGGCAGTGCAGATACGCAGTATTTT.